This T cell receptor (beta chain) came from a study of CD8+ T cells in alopecia areata (dated by TCRdb to 2016 to 2018). Broadly, across the study: Female C3H/HeJ recipients, about 7-11 weeks old, were grafted with skin from C3H/HeJ donors with spontaneous alopecia (about 6-12 months old). High-throughput TCRbeta sequencing was used to examine T cell clonal expansion in alopecia areata in both the C3H/HeJ mouse model and human patients. Scalp tissue and sorted CD4+ and CD8+ peripheral blood T cells from patchy and totalis/universalis alopecia areata patients and from healthy controls were covered by human TCRbeta sequencing. Scalp clonality was compared among normal scalp (n=4), patchy alopecia areata scalp (n=8), and alopecia totalis/universalis scalp (n=8). RNA was obtained with the PAXgene miRNA kit for fixed scalp, the miRNeasy kit for PBMCs, and the RNeasy kit for mouse skin. immunoSEQ multiplex PCR using 35 Vbeta forward primers and 13 Jbeta reverse primers was used to amplify TCRbeta CDR3 regions. What the study reported, not specific to this receptor: TCR sequences shared between patients were less clear than in mice, possibly partly because of HLA diversity in the patient population. Compared with normal scalp, lesional scalp had higher clonality and more expanded CD8+ clones, particularly in alopecia totalis/universalis, a pattern that suggests antigenic drive. Unlike mouse skin, where gammadelta T cells dominate, normal human skin contains resident alphabeta T cells that get sequenced too, which complicates analysis of the scalp TCR repertoire.

This clone is described as medium-sized (0.01 to 0.1%). The antigen it recognizes is unknown. With a mouse as the source, gene names and germline sequences are drawn from the mouse. The DNA ends 3 residues before the CDR3 does, and the rest of the CDR3 is filled in from the germline J gene. The protocol used for the library was the immunoSEQ multiplex PCR assay. RNA was extracted from all samples and reverse transcribed into cDNA as template for TCR sequencing. SuperScript III was used to make first-strand cDNA, primed with a 2:1 mix of oligo-dT and random hexamers. A synthetic immune receptor repertoire was used to gauge amplification bias, and whatever bias remained was removed computationally. Sequencing of the libraries was done on Illumina HiSeq using 60 bp reads that spanned the CDR3 and were read from J toward V. The original methods were these. Raw reads were preprocessed to remove errors, and CDR3 was defined according to IMGT conventions as the region from the conserved cysteine to phenylalanine. Clonality was calculated as 1 minus Shannon entropy normalized by log2 of the number of productive unique TCRs. Whether each scalp clone was CD4 or CD8 was inferred by checking scalp TCRbeta sequences against the CD4 and CD8 repertoires from sorted blood. TCRdb re-hosts the immuneACCESS table, in-frame sequences only. Its copies lack some clones; in the studies checked, an unresolved V gene accounts for under half of them, and the cause for the rest is not known. V and J calls and clone size are given by that table; D and trimming were obtained from the DNA. This sample is represented by about 2,100 clones, with no singletons among them. The ten largest clones represent around 10% of the sample.

In the paper's terms, the time point label means: mouse skin 3 weeks after grafting. Mouse graft recipients had skin biopsies taken at grafting and 3 and 6 weeks after grafting to track clonal expansion. The CDR3 runs 14 residues from the cysteine to the phenylalanine. The DNA shown is the part of the CDR3 that was read: 33 bases, in frame from base 1. CDR1 and CDR2 (FNHDT, SITEND) derive from the germline V gene (reference sequence). The junction carries 6 bases between V and J, which are trimmed by 2 bases and 3 bases respectively. The input for sequencing was skin, taken at week 3. This clonotype was sampled from a C3H/HeJ mouse with alopecia areata. This strain is of MHC haplotype H2-k. In this chain, TRBV19 is recombined with TRBJ1-6; the D gene is unclear. TRBJ1-6 is noted as an ORF with a role that remains uncertain. CDR3 region: CASSIPNYNSPLYF. CDR3 DNA, as far as it was read: TGTGCCAGCAGTATCCCCAACTATAATTCGCCC.